Following are 21 T cell receptor beta chains from one sample sequenced in a study of blood T cell repertoires in COVID-19. The assay was immunoSEQ multiplex PCR, and TCRdb's table has in-frame clones only and misses some. The repertoire consists of some 44,000 clones, with approximately 90% occurring once and the leading ten covering about 9.2%. Sample: peripheral blood. Receptors were obtained from a man aged 45-65 years with active COVID-19.

V and J are TRBV19 and TRBJ2-4, with TRBD1 matching over 10 bases. Losses at the gene ends were 5 bases for V and 4 bases for J; bases not matched to a gene: 2. The germline gives CDR1 LNHDA, CDR2 SQIVND (reference sequence). This CDR3 is built from 14 residues. The CDR3 nucleotides read TGTGCCAGTAGTTTGGGACAGGGGAAAAACATTCAGTACTTC. It yields the protein CASSLGQGKNIQYF.

V and J are TRBV27 and TRBJ2-3, with 7 bases matching TRBD2. The length of the CDR3 is 14 residues. V shed 3 bases, J shed 4 bases, and the junction held 4 bases outside the gene matches. Germline-derived CDR1 and CDR2 are MNHEY and SMNVEV (reference sequence). As DNA, the CDR3 is TGTGCCAGCAGTTTCGCTAGCGGAGCAGATACGCAGTATTTT. It encodes CASSFASGADTQYF.

The rearrangement uses TRBV19 and TRBJ1-5, with D possibly being TRBD1 (6 bases). From germline, CDR1 is LNHDA and CDR2 SQIVND (reference sequence). The germline V and J ends were trimmed by 7 bases and 3 bases, with 16 bases remaining between them. The CDR3 spans 15 residues. The CDR3 nucleotides are TGTGCCAGTAAGGACGGACAGAACCTCAATCAGCCCCAGCATTTT. Protein product: CASKDGQNLNQPQHF.

V is TRBV5-6 and J is TRBJ2-1; 14 bases are shared with TRBD2. CDR1 is SGHDT, CDR2 YYEEEE, per germline. J was trimmed by 2 bases and V by 2 bases; bases with no gene match: 6. The CDR3 runs to 18 residues. The CDR3 here is CASSFGTSGSGAYNEQFF. CDR3 bases: TGTGCCAGCAGCTTCGGGACTAGCGGGAGTGGCGCCTACAATGAGCAGTTCTTC.

V gene TRBV4-2 combines with J gene TRBJ1-1; 9 bases align to TRBD1. CDR3 length equals 15 residues. J gave up 4 bases and V 3 bases, and 6 bases lay outside the gene matches. Germline V lookup: CDR1 LGHNA, CDR2 YNFKEQ. The CDR3 sequence: CASSQGTGQGTEAFF. As DNA, the CDR3 is TGTGCCAGCAGCCAGGGAACGGGACAGGGCACTGAAGCTTTCTTT.

V and J are TRBV9 and TRBJ2-7; D possibly corresponds to TRBD1 (6 bases). V lost 4 bases and J 4 bases, leaving 15 bases between the germline ends. Germline CDR1 and CDR2: SGDLS and YYNGEE. CDR3 size: 14 residues. This CDR3 reads CASSRRPQGYEQYF. CDR3 nucleotide sequence: TGTGCCAGCAGCCGTCGACCTCAGGGGTACGAGCAGTACTTC.

This clone was observed a single time. The gene calls are TRBV7-9 and TRBJ2-1, with D possibly TRBD1 on 5 matching bases. Germline-derived CDR1 and CDR2 are SEHNR and FQNEAQ (reference sequence). The CDR3 covers 16 residues. The germline V and J ends were trimmed by 1 base and 8 bases, with 18 bases remaining between them. CDR3 DNA: TGTGCCAGCAGCTTAGAAGTGGACCCTAGGGGCGATGAGCAGTTCTTC. This sequence encodes CASSLEVDPRGDEQFF.

V and J are TRBV15 and TRBJ2-5, with a possible D match to TRBD1 (5 bases). The germline V gene encodes CDR1 LNHNV and CDR2 YYDKDF (reference sequence). The CDR3 contains 14 residues. Trimming left V 0 bases short and J 3 bases short, with 8 bases between. The CDR3 is CATSRENRKETQYF. The CDR3 nucleotides read TGTGCCACCAGCAGAGAAAACAGGAAAGAGACCCAGTACTTC.

The chain uses TRBV9 and TRBJ1-4, with TRBD1 as a possible D gene (6 bases). Trimming stripped 0 bases from V and 7 bases from J, with 13 bases between. Germline CDR1 reads SGDLS; CDR2 reads YYNGEE. CDR3 size: 15 residues. Here the CDR3 DNA reads TGTGCCAGCAGCGTAGCCGAGGGGGTTGGTGAAAAACTGTTTTTT. It encodes CASSVAEGVGEKLFF.

The J gene is TRBJ2-1, the V gene TRBV4-2; D unclear. Trimming left V 0 bases short and J 0 bases short, with 12 bases between. This CDR3 has 17 residues. Germline CDR1 LGHNA, CDR2 YNFKEQ. The CDR3 sequence is CASSQDTVPSSYNEQFF. As DNA, the CDR3 is TGTGCCAGCAGCCAAGATACCGTACCGAGCTCCTACAATGAGCAGTTCTTC.

This sequence joins TRBV6-4 and TRBJ1-5; no reliable D call. V was pared by 3 bases and J by 4 bases, with 7 bases between. The V gene's germline CDR1 is MRHNA and CDR2 SNTAGT. This CDR3 comprises 13 residues. The CDR3 loop reads CASSEQLNQPQHF. The CDR3 nucleotides read TGTGCCAGCAGTGAACAGTTAAATCAGCCCCAGCATTTT.

This clone has just one count. The rearrangement joins TRBV28 to TRBJ1-6, with 10 positions matching TRBD1. V gave up 6 bases and J gave up 0 bases; unmatched junction bases: 5. This CDR3 is 17 amino acids long. The germline V gene encodes CDR1 MDHEN and CDR2 SYDVKM. The DNA for the CDR3 is TGTGCCAGCAGCAGGACAGGGGGGAGCTCCTATAATTCACCCCTCCACTTT. Protein product: CASSRTGGSSYNSPLHF.

This chain links TRBV11-3 with TRBJ2-1; 9 positions match TRBD2. The V gene's germline CDR1 is SGHNT and CDR2 YENEEA. This CDR3 is built from 16 residues. V shed 1 base, J shed 7 bases, and the junction held 8 bases outside the gene matches. CDR3 nucleotides: TGTGCCAGCAGCTTAGGACTAGCGGAACCACCTAATGAGCAGTTCTTC. Amino acids: CASSLGLAEPPNEQFF. Variable domain in full (rest from reference TRBV11-3 and TRBJ2-1): EAGVVQSPRYKIIEKKQPVAFWCNPISGHNTLYWYLQNLGQGPELLIRYENEEAVDDSQLPKDRFSAERLKGVDSTLKIQPAELGDSAVYLCASSLGLAEPPNEQFFGPGTRLTVL.

The chain is built from TRBV11-2 and TRBJ2-1, with D tentatively TRBD1 (6 bases). The V gene lost 6 bases and the J gene lost 7 bases, with 31 bases spanning the gap. Germline CDR1 is SGHAT and CDR2 is FQNNGV. This CDR3 contains 19 residues. CDR3 nucleotide sequence: TGTGCCAGCAGTTTTACAGGGAAGGGGTGGGGACCTGAAGCAAATGAGCAGTTCTTC. It translates to CASSFTGKGWGPEANEQFF. Based on the CDR3 plus reference TRBV11-2 and TRBJ2-1, the full variable domain is EAGVAQSPRYKIIEKRQSVAFWCNPISGHATLYWYQQILGQGPKLLIQFQNNGVVDDSQLPKDRFSAERLKGVDSTLKIQPAKLEDSAVYLCASSFTGKGWGPEANEQFFGPGTRLTVL.

This chain uses TRBV7-2 with TRBJ1-3; D possibly corresponds to TRBD1 (5 bases). Germline CDR1 reads SGHTA; CDR2 reads FQGNSA. The CDR3 has 13 amino acids. V was cut by 5 bases and J by 8 bases, with 13 bases left in between. CDR3 protein: CASSPGGEHTIYF. The CDR3 DNA reads as TGTGCCAGCAGCCCCGGGGGGGAACACACCATATATTTT.

The chain carries TRBV2 and TRBJ1-6; 10 bases map to TRBD1. The CDR3 spans 15 residues. Germline CDR1 and CDR2: SNHLY and FYNNEI. Trimming removed 8 bases from V and 6 bases from J; junction bases left unmatched: 7. Written as DNA, the CDR3 is TGTGCCAGCCTGAGGGACAGGGGCTTTAATTCACCCCTCCACTTT. Translated: CASLRDRGFNSPLHF.

The CDR3 coding sequence is TGTGCCAGCAGCCCGCCAGGGGGCGACGAAAAACTGTTTTTT. This translates into CASSPPGGDEKLFF. The V call is TRBV3-1 (or the pseudogene TRBV3-2), the J call TRBJ1-4, with 8 nucleotides matching TRBD1. Trimming cost V 4 bases and J 8 bases; bases outside gene matches: 6. Germline V gives CDR1 LGHDT, CDR2 YNNKEL (reference sequence). The CDR3 runs 14 residues.

The chain links TRBV19 to TRBJ2-3; 8 positions match TRBD2. Trimming at V came to 5 bases and at J to 6 bases, leaving 13 bases not matched to a gene. The CDR3 is made up of 16 amino acids. Germline loops: CDR1 LNHDA, CDR2 SQIVND (reference sequence). The CDR3 loop reads CASSSPRTGGRDTQYF. CDR3 in DNA: TGTGCCAGTAGTTCCCCCCGGACTGGCGGGAGGGATACGCAGTATTTT.

The V and J genes are TRBV2 and TRBJ2-3; the D gene is possibly TRBD1 (6 bases). The CDR3 sequence is 14 residues long. The V and J ends lost 6 bases and 2 bases respectively, with 12 bases between them. Per germline, CDR1 SNHLY and CDR2 FYNNEI. CDR3 coding DNA: TGTGCCAGCAGCTTGGGACAAAACACAGATACGCAGTATTTT. It is translated as CASSLGQNTDTQYF.

The chain combines TRBV6-1 with TRBJ1-2; a weak D match, TRBD1 (6 bases). Germline V gene lookup returns CDR1 MNHNS and CDR2 SASEGT. The ends were cut back, 2 bases at V and 4 bases at J, with 17 bases in the middle. The CDR3 covers 16 residues. The CDR3 coding sequence is TGTGCCAGCAGTGAATTCGGGGGGCAGGGCCCCTATGGCTACACCTTC. It encodes CASSEFGGQGPYGYTF.

The chain recombines TRBV6-1 with TRBJ2-1; 8 nucleotides match TRBD2. V was pared by 4 bases and J by 5 bases, with 13 bases of the junction left unmatched. The CDR3 is made up of 17 amino acids. Germline V gene data show CDR1 as MNHNS and CDR2 as SASEGT. The CDR3 DNA follows: TGTGCCAGCAGTGGCGTCGGGAGGGCCGAGGGTAACAATGAGCAGTTCTTC. Translating it yields CASSGVGRAEGNNEQFF.